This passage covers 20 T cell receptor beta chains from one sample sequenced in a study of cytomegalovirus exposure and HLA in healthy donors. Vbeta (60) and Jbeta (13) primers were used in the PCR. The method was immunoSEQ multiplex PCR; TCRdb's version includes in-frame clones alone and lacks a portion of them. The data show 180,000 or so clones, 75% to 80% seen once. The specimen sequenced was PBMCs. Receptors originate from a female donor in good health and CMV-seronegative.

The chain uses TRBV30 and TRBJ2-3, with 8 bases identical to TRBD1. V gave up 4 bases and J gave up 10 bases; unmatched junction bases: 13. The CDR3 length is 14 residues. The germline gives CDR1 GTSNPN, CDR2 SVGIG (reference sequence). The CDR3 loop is CAWTKTGELVAQYF. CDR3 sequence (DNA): TGTGCCTGGACAAAGACAGGGGAGTTAGTTGCGCAGTATTTT.

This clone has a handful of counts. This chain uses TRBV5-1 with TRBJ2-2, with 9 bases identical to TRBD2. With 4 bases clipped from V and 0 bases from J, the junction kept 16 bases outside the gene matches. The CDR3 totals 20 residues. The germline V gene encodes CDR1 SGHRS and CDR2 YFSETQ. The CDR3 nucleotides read TGCGCCAGCAGCGGCCCCCGGGGGCTAGCGGGGCCTTCGAACACCGGGGAGCTGTTTTTT. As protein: CASSGPRGLAGPSNTGELFF. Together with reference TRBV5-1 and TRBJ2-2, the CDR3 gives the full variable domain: KAGVTQTPRYLIKTRGQQVTLSCSPISGHRSVSWYQQTPGQGLQFLFEYFSETQRNKGNFPGRFSGRQFSNSRSEMNVSTLELGDSALYLCASSGPRGLAGPSNTGELFFGEGSRLTVL.

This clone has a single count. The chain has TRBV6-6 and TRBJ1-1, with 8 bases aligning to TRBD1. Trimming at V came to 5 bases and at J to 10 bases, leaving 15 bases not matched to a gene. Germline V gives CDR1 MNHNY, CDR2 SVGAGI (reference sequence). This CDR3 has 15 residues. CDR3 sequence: CASSPRQGWNFGAFF. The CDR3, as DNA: TGTGCCAGCAGTCCCCGACAGGGGTGGAATTTTGGAGCTTTCTTT.

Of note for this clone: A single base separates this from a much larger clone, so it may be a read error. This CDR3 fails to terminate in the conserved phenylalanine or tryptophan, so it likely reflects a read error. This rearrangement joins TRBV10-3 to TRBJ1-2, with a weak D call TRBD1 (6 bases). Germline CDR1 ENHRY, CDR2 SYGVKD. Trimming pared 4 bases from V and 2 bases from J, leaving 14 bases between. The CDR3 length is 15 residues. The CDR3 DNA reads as TGTGCCATCAGTGTTCAACAGGGCTACAACTATGGCTACACCCTC. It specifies CAISVQQGYNYGYTL.

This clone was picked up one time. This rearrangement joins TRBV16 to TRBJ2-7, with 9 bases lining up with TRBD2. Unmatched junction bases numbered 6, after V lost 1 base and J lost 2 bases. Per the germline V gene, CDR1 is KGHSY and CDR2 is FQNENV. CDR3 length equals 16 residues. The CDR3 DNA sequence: TGTGCCAGCAGCCAATTGGGCGGGGGGGGAACCTACGAGCAGTACTTC. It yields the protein CASSQLGGGGTYEQYF.

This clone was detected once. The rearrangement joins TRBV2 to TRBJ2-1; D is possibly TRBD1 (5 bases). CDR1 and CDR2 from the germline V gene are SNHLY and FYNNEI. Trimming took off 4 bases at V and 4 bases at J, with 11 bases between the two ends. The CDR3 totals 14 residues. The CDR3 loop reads CASSGAGKYNEQFF. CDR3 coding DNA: TGTGCCAGCAGTGGGGCAGGGAAGTACAATGAGCAGTTCTTC.

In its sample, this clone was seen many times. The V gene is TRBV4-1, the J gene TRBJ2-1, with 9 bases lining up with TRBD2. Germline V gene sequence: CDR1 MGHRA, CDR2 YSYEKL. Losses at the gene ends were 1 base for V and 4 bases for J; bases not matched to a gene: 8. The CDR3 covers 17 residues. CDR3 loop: CASSQVAGRGGYNEQFF. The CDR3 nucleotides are TGCGCCAGCAGCCAAGTCGCGGGGCGGGGGGGATACAATGAGCAGTTCTTC.

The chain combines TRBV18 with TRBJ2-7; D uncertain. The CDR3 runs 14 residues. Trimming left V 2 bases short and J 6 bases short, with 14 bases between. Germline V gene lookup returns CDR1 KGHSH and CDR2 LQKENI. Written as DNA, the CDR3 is TGTGCCAGCTCACCATTGTCCCAGGCCTCCGAGCAGTACTTC. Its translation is CASSPLSQASEQYF. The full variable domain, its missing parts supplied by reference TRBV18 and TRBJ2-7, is NAGVMQNPRHLVRRRGQEARLRCSPMKGHSHVYWYRQLPEEGLKFMVYLQKENIIDESGMPKERFSAEFPKEGPSILRIQQVVRGDSAAYFCASSPLSQASEQYFGPGTRLTVT.

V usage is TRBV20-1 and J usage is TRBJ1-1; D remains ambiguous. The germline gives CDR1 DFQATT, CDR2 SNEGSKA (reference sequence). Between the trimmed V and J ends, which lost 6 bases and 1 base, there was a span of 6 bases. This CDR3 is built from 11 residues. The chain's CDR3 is CSASSNTEAFF. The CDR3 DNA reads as TGCAGTGCCAGTTCGAACACTGAAGCTTTCTTT.

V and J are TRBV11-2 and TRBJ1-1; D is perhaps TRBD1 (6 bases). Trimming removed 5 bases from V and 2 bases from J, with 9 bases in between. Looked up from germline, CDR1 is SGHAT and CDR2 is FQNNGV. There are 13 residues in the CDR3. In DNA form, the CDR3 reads TGTGCCAGCAGCGTGGACAGAAACACTGAAGCTTTCTTT. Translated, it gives CASSVDRNTEAFF.

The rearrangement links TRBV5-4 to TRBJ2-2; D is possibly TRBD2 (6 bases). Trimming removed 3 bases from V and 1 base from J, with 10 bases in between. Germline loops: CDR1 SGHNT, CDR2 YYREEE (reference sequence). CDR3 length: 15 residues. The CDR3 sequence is CASSSGLLNTGELFF. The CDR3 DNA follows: TGTGCCAGCAGCTCGGGACTTTTGAACACCGGGGAGCTGTTTTTT.

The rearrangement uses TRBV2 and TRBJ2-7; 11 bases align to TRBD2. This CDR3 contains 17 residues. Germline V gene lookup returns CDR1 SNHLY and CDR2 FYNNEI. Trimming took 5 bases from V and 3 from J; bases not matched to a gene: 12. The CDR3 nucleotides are TGTGCCAGCAGTACTAGCGGGAGTTATCTTGGGGACTACGAGCAGTACTTC. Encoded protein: CASSTSGSYLGDYEQYF.

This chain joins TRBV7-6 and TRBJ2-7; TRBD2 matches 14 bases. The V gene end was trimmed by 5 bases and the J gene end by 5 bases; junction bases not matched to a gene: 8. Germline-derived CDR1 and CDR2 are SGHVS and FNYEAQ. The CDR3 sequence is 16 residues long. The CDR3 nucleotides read TGTGCCAGCAGCCTGGGACTAGCGGGAGTAGCGAACGAGCAGTACTTC. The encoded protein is CASSLGLAGVANEQYF.

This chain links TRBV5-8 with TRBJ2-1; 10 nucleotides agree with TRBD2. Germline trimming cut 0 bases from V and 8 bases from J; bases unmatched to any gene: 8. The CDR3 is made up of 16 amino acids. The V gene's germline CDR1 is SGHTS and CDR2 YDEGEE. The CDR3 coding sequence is TGTGCCAGCAGCTTGGGGTCGCAGCGGGGGGGCGATGAGCAGTTCTTC. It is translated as CASSLGSQRGGDEQFF.

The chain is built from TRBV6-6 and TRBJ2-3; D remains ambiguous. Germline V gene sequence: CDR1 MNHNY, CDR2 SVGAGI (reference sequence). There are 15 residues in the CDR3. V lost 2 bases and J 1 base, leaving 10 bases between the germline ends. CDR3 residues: CASSYGGDGTDTQYF. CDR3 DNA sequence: TGTGCCAGCAGTTACGGCGGAGATGGCACAGATACGCAGTATTTT.

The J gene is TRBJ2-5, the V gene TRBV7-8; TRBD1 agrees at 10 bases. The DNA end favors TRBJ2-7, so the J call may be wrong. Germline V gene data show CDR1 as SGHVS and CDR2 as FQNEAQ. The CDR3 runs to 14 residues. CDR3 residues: CASSLAWTGGEQYF. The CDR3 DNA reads TGTGCCAGCAGCTTAGCATGGACAGGGGGCGAGCAGTACTTC.

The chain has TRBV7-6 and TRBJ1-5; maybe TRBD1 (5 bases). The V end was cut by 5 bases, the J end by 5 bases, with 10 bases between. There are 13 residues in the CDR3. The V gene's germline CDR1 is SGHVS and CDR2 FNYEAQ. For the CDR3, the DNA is TGTGCCAGCAGCCCCGCGGGGGATCAGCCCCAGCATTTT. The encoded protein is CASSPAGDQPQHF. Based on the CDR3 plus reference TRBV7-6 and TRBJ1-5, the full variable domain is GAGVSQSPRYKVTKRGQDVALRCDPISGHVSLYWYRQALGQGPEFLTYFNYEAQQDKSGLPNDRFSAERPEGSISTLTIQRTEQRDSAMYRCASSPAGDQPQHFGDGTRLSIL.

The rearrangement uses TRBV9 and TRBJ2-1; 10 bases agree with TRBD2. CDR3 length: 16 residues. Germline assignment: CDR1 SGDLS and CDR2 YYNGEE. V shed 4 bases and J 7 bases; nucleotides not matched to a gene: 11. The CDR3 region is CASSPGVAGGINEQFF. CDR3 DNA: TGTGCCAGCAGCCCAGGGGTAGCGGGGGGCATTAATGAGCAGTTCTTC.

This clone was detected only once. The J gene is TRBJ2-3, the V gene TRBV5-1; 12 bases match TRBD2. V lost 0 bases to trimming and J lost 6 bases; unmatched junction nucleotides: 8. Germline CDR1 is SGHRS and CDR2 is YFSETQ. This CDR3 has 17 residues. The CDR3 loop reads CASSLDPSSGGADTQYF. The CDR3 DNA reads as TGCGCCAGCAGCTTGGACCCTTCTAGCGGGGGGGCGGATACGCAGTATTTT.

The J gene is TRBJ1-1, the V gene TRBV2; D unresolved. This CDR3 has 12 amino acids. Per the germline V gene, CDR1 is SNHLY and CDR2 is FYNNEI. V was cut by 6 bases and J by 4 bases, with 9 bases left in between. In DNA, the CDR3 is TGTGCCAGCAGAGCTGAGGGCACTGAAGCTTTCTTT. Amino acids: CASRAEGTEAFF.